This T cell receptor beta chain was identified during a study of T-cell reconstitution after alpha-beta-depleted transplantation in children. Deletions cut 5 bases from V and 5 bases from J, with 10 bases between. There are 12 residues in the CDR3. Germline values: CDR1 ENHRY, CDR2 SYGVKD. This sample's TCRbeta library carried unique molecular identifier barcodes. TCRdb independently ran MiXCR on the PCR reads; one entry per CDR3 protein. Seen here are 130,000 to 150,000 distinct CDR3 sequences, about 9% observed once, and the top ten hold 15% to 20%. The table lists this clonotype with a few counts. Its antigen is currently unknown. Broader study findings: Alpha-beta T cells present about two months after transplant were reported to originate from several hundred expanded graft clones. Newly generated T cells supplied most T-cell counts and diversity one year post-transplant. Surviving recipient T cells and thymic progenitors accounted for the high day-60 TCRbeta diversity observed in some patients.

The chain joins TRBV10-3 to TRBJ2-7; unclear D gene. This TCR came from a female patient younger than 10 who had a stem cell transplant for congenital amegakaryocytic thrombocytopenia, so the T cells may come from the graft donor. Here the sequenced sample was PBMCs, mostly from graft donor cells, taken 180 days after TCRalphabeta/CD19-depleted stem cell transplant. In nucleotides, the CDR3 is TGTGCCATCAGTTCAGAGGTGGACGAGCAGTACTTC. It yields the protein CAISSEVDEQYF.